The 22 T cell receptor beta chains given below trace back to one sample, sequenced in a study of cytomegalovirus exposure and HLA in healthy donors. The PCR contained 60 Vbeta and 13 Jbeta primers. Sequencing was performed with immunoSEQ multiplex PCR; in TCRdb, only in-frame clones are kept and a portion is missing. The data contain about 130,000 clones, 74% of them singletons. Source material: PBMCs. All receptors derive from a woman between 50 and 59 years old in good health and CMV-seropositive.

The chain joins TRBV7-2 to TRBJ1-5; TRBD1 aligns across 10 bases. Germline V gene sequence: CDR1 SGHTA, CDR2 FQGNSA. The CDR3 sequence is 15 residues long. V lost 5 bases and J lost 6; bases outside the gene matches: 7. CDR3 coding DNA: TGTGCCAGCAGCCCGCGGGGACAGGGGTTTCAGCCCCAGCATTTT. This translates into CASSPRGQGFQPQHF.

This clone was found once. This CDR3 is CSVERQNYGYTF. The DNA of the CDR3 is TGCAGCGTTGAAAGACAGAACTATGGCTACACCTTC. The genes are TRBV29-1 and TRBJ1-2; D perhaps matches TRBD1 (5 bases). Germline values: CDR1 SQVTM, CDR2 ANQGSEA. The CDR3 runs to 12 residues. V gave up 2 bases and J gave up 2 bases, with 6 bases separating them.

This rearrangement joins TRBV6-1 to TRBJ1-1; 10 bases align to TRBD1. Germline trimming cut 5 bases from V and 5 bases from J; bases unmatched to any gene: 8. Germline CDR1 reads MNHNS; CDR2 reads SASEGT. The CDR3 loop spans 15 amino acids. In DNA form, the CDR3 reads TGTGCCAGCAGTCAGGAAGGGACAGGGGAGACTGAAGCTTTCTTT. It is translated as CASSQEGTGETEAFF.

This CDR3 reads CASSPDSSNQPQHF. The CDR3 DNA sequence: TGTGCCAGCAGCCCCGACAGTAGCAATCAGCCCCAGCATTTT. The rearrangement joins TRBV5-5 to TRBJ1-5, with D possibly being TRBD1 (5 bases). The CDR3 is 14 residues long. Germline CDR1 SGHKS, CDR2 YYEKEE (reference sequence). V lost 4 bases and J lost 0, with 8 bases in between.

This chain joins TRBV10-1 and TRBJ1-1, with D uncertain. Germline V gene lookup returns CDR1 WNHNN and CDR2 SYGVQD (reference sequence). CDR3 length: 14 amino acids. V shed 6 bases and J shed 6 bases, with 17 bases lying between them. CDR3 sequence (DNA): TGCGCCAGCAGCCCCCGGAGGGAATCCGCTGAAGCTTTCTTT. This encodes CASSPRRESAEAFF.

V usage is TRBV12-5 and J usage is TRBJ1-4; the D gene is possibly TRBD1 (6 bases). Germline V gene lookup returns CDR1 LGHNT and CDR2 FRNRAP. CDR3 size: 14 residues. Trimming removed 4 bases from V and 3 bases from J, with 9 bases in between. The CDR3 loop is CASGSGQPNEKLFF. Written as DNA, the CDR3 is TGTGCTAGTGGTTCTGGACAGCCTAATGAAAAACTGTTTTTT.

This clone was seen a single time. This chain links TRBV7-2 with TRBJ1-5; possibly TRBD1 for D (6 bases). Trimming stripped 5 bases from V and 1 base from J, with 12 bases between. The CDR3 has 15 residues. Germline loops: CDR1 SGHTA, CDR2 FQGNSA. The CDR3 nucleotides are TGTGCCAGCAGCGTAGGGGGGGGAAGCAATCAGCCCCAGCATTTT. Its translation is CASSVGGGSNQPQHF.

The chain employs TRBV6-1 and TRBJ1-1; TRBD1 might be the D (6 bases). Germline lookup yields CDR1 MNHNS and CDR2 SASEGT. The CDR3 runs 15 residues. Between the trimmed V and J ends, which lost 4 bases and 0 bases, there was a span of 12 bases. CDR3 amino acids: CASSAQGFVNTEAFF. For the CDR3, the DNA is TGTGCCAGCAGTGCCCAGGGGTTCGTGAACACTGAAGCTTTCTTT.

CDR3 residues: CASSLALSEAYEQYF. The CDR3 nucleotides are TGTGCCAGCAGCTTAGCGCTTTCGGAAGCGTACGAGCAGTACTTC. This sequence joins TRBV7-8 and TRBJ2-7; D remains unclear. From germline, CDR1 is SGHVS and CDR2 FQNEAQ. The CDR3 consists of 15 residues. V lost 0 bases and J lost 4, with 13 bases in between.

The DNA for the CDR3 is TGTGCCAGCAGCTTAGGGTGGACTAGCGTAGCCTACGAGCAGTACTTC. Residues: CASSLGWTSVAYEQYF. The rearrangement joins TRBV7-2 to TRBJ2-7, with 9 bases identical to TRBD2. CDR3 length: 16 amino acids. V shed 1 base, J shed 2 bases, and the junction held 6 bases outside the gene matches. Germline CDR1 SGHTA, CDR2 FQGNSA.

This clone was recorded once. The chain has TRBV15 and TRBJ1-2; D ambiguous. The germline V gene has CDR1 LNHNV and CDR2 YYDKDF (reference sequence). V was clipped by 0 bases and J by 4 bases, with 12 bases between them. CDR3 size: 15 residues. In DNA, the CDR3 is TGTGCCACCAGCAGAGAACGGGTCCCCCTCTATGGCTACACCTTC. This translates into CATSRERVPLYGYTF.

V and J are TRBV19 and TRBJ1-6; the match to TRBD1 covers 8 bases. The V and J ends lost 5 bases and 1 base, in that order; junction bases with no gene match: 4. Germline CDR1 reads LNHDA; CDR2 reads SQIVND (reference sequence). CDR3 size: 16 residues. This CDR3 reads CASSSGGLSYNSPLHF. The CDR3 DNA is TGTGCCAGTAGTTCAGGGGGCTTATCCTATAATTCACCCCTCCACTTT.

The rearrangement links TRBV6-5 to TRBJ1-5, with D perhaps TRBD1 (5 bases). This CDR3 is 15 amino acids long. Per the germline V gene, CDR1 is MNHEY and CDR2 is SVGAGI. Deletions cut 6 bases from V and 0 bases from J, with 12 bases between. CDR3 amino acids: CASSDRGVSNQPQHF. In DNA, the CDR3 is TGTGCCAGCAGCGACCGGGGGGTTAGCAATCAGCCCCAGCATTTT.

The chain's CDR3 is CASSIWDLTEAFF. DNA of the CDR3: TGTGCCAGTAGTATCTGGGACTTGACTGAAGCTTTCTTT. V is TRBV19 and J is TRBJ1-1; D is perhaps TRBD1 (5 bases). The germline CDR1 and CDR2 sequences are LNHDA and SQIVND (reference sequence). This CDR3 has 13 amino acids. V was cut by 3 bases and J by 5 bases, with 10 bases left in between.

This chain joins TRBV9 and TRBJ1-5, with TRBD1 matching over 7 bases. CDR3 length: 15 amino acids. CDR1 SGDLS and CDR2 YYNGEE come from the germline V gene. Losses at the gene ends were 3 bases for V and 6 bases for J; bases not matched to a gene: 9. The CDR3 sequence is CASSALGGAGQPQHF. DNA for the CDR3: TGTGCCAGCAGCGCCCTAGGGGGCGCAGGTCAGCCCCAGCATTTT.

The gene calls are TRBV5-1 and TRBJ1-2; 7 bases are a match to TRBD1. CDR3 length: 14 residues. CDR1 and CDR2 from the germline V gene are SGHRS and YFSETQ. The J segment lost 6 bases and the V segment lost 0 bases, leaving 5 bases of the junction unmatched. This CDR3 is CASSLGTGVHGYTF. In nucleotides, the CDR3 is TGCGCCAGCAGCTTGGGGACAGGAGTCCATGGCTACACCTTC.

The chain carries TRBV5-1 and TRBJ1-2; D gene uncertain. Germline CDR1 reads SGHRS; CDR2 reads YFSETQ. The CDR3 is 14 amino acids. Trimming shortened V by 4 bases and J by 4 bases, and 14 bases separated the two germline ends. The CDR3 DNA reads TGCGCCAGCAGCCGTGACGGAGGCCCCTATGGCTACACCTTC. Amino acids: CASSRDGGPYGYTF. Filled out from reference TRBV5-1 and TRBJ1-2, the complete variable domain reads KAGVTQTPRYLIKTRGQQVTLSCSPISGHRSVSWYQQTPGQGLQFLFEYFSETQRNKGNFPGRFSGRQFSNSRSEMNVSTLELGDSALYLCASSRDGGPYGYTFGSGTRLTVV.

Remarks on this clone: The junction departs from germline at one end; a sequencing error may be responsible. The chain has TRBV7-9 and TRBJ2-7, with 7 bases fitting TRBD1. Per germline, CDR1 SEHNR and CDR2 FQNEAQ (reference sequence). The CDR3 length is 12 residues. CDR3 DNA sequence: TGTTCCAGCAGGGGGAGCTCCTACGAGCAGTACTTC. Protein: CSSRGSSYEQYF.

This chain uses TRBV21-1 with TRBJ2-2; the table's D call TRBD2 went unverified against the DNA. TRBV21-1 is a recognized pseudogene. The length of the CDR3 is 16 residues. This chain's CDR3 is CASSYGAGRYTGELFF. For the CDR3, the DNA is TGTGCCAGCAGCTACGGGGCAGGGAGGTACACCGGGGAGCTGTTTTTT.

The genes are TRBV5-4 and TRBJ1-1; the match to TRBD1 covers 10 bases. The CDR3 runs 17 residues. Germline V gene lookup returns CDR1 SGHNT and CDR2 YYREEE (reference sequence). V trimming: 3 bases; J trimming: 1 base; junction bases outside the gene matches: 9. CDR3 amino acids: CASSSDRGGLGNTEAFF. The CDR3 nucleotides read TGTGCCAGCAGCTCGGACAGGGGGGGCCTTGGGAACACTGAAGCTTTCTTT.

This clone was observed a few times. The V gene is TRBV5-5, the J gene TRBJ1-5; TRBD1 matches 11 bases. CDR3 length: 17 amino acids. Germline values: CDR1 SGHKS, CDR2 YYEKEE (reference sequence). J was trimmed by 2 bases and V by 4 bases; bases with no gene match: 8. The chain's CDR3 is CASSGGTGGGGNQPQHF. CDR3 in DNA: TGTGCCAGCAGCGGCGGGACAGGGGGTGGTGGCAATCAGCCCCAGCATTTT.

V and J are TRBV7-8 and TRBJ1-1, with D possibly being TRBD1 (6 bases). The CDR3 length is 14 residues. Trimming pared 5 bases from V and 2 bases from J, leaving 12 bases between. Germline V gene data show CDR1 as SGHVS and CDR2 as FQNEAQ. The CDR3 region has the DNA TGTGCCAGCAGCACCGGACAGAGAAACACTGAAGCTTTCTTT. Translation: CASSTGQRNTEAFF.